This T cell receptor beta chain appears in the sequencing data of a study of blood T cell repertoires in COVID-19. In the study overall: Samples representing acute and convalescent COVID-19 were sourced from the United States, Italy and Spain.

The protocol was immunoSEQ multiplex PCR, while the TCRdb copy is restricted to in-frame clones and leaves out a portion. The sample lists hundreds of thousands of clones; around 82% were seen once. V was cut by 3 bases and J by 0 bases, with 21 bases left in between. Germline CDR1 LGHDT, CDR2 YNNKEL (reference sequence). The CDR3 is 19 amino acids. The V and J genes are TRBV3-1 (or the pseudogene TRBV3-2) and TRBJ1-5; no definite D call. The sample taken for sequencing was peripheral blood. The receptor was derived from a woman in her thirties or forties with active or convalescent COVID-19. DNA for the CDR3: TGTGCCAGCAGCCATCCCCGGAGCGGGAGGAACTATAGCAATCAGCCCCAGCATTTT. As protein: CASSHPRSGRNYSNQPQHF.